These 20 T cell receptor beta chains were sequenced from one sample in a study of cytomegalovirus exposure and HLA in healthy donors (dated by TCRdb to 2016 to 2017). Library construction relied on the immunoSEQ multiplex PCR assay. For the multiplex PCR, a mixture combining 60 forward primers for TCR Vbeta segments and 13 reverse primers for TCR Jbeta segments was used. TCRdb took this table from immuneACCESS and kept in-frame rearrangements with V and J called. Such tables lack part of the clones; where checked against another copy, unresolved V genes explain under half of the gap, and the rest is unexplained. Here the sample has about 100,000 clones; 77% occur a single time. The ten largest make up 4.2% of the sample. The specimen was PBMCs. Receptors originate from a male donor in good health and CMV-seronegative.

V gene TRBV28 combines with J gene TRBJ2-3; TRBD1 aligns across 12 bases. CDR1 MDHEN and CDR2 SYDVKM come from the germline V gene. This CDR3 spans 15 amino acids. V was clipped by 5 bases and J by 6 bases; unmatched bases: 6. CDR3 in amino acids: CASSLRDRGRDTQYF. CDR3 coding DNA: TGTGCCAGCAGTCTCCGGGACAGGGGGCGGGATACGCAGTATTTT.

The chain couples TRBV11-2 to TRBJ2-1; TRBD2 might be the D (7 bases). The germline V and J ends were trimmed by 5 bases and 8 bases, with 19 bases remaining between them. From germline, CDR1 is SGHAT and CDR2 FQNNGV. This CDR3 has 15 amino acids. The CDR3: CASSQGRGPDDEQFF. The CDR3, as DNA: TGTGCCAGCAGCCAAGGGCGGGGGCCGGACGATGAGCAGTTCTTC.

The chain joins TRBV7-9 to TRBJ2-1; the D is unclear. The CDR3 runs 14 residues. The V gene lost 1 base and the J gene lost 7 bases, with 11 bases spanning the gap. The germline V gene has CDR1 SEHNR and CDR2 FQNEAQ (reference sequence). The CDR3 reads CASSLGQAINEQFF. The DNA for the CDR3 is TGTGCCAGCAGCTTAGGTCAGGCTATTAATGAGCAGTTCTTC.

The rearrangement uses TRBV19 and TRBJ2-1; 9 bases are shared with TRBD2. J was trimmed by 1 base and V by 3 bases; bases with no gene match: 7. This CDR3 contains 17 residues. Per germline, CDR1 LNHDA and CDR2 SQIVND (reference sequence). The CDR3, as DNA: TGTGCCAGTAGTATTTTCAATAGCGGGAGATCCTACAATGAGCAGTTCTTC. Translated, it gives CASSIFNSGRSYNEQFF.

The rearrangement joins TRBV11-2 to TRBJ1-3; D uncertain. The CDR3 is made up of 14 amino acids. V shed 6 bases and J shed 0 bases, with 9 bases lying between them. The germline V gene encodes CDR1 SGHAT and CDR2 FQNNGV. This CDR3 reads CASSQDYSGNTIYF. For the CDR3, the DNA is TGTGCCAGCAGTCAGGACTACTCTGGAAACACCATATATTTT.

The chain uses TRBV11-2 and TRBJ2-5; D call uncertain. V lost 1 base, J lost 7 bases, and 7 bases lay in between. The length of the CDR3 is 12 residues. Looked up from germline, CDR1 is SGHAT and CDR2 is FQNNGV. CDR3 loop: CASSLGPVTQYF. CDR3 in DNA: TGTGCCAGCAGCTTAGGTCCCGTGACCCAGTACTTC.

The chain uses TRBV9 and TRBJ2-5; 10 bases align to TRBD1. Gene TRBJ2-7 matches the end of the DNA better, so the J call may be wrong. There are 15 residues in the CDR3. Looked up from germline, CDR1 is SGDLS and CDR2 is YYNGEE. CDR3 loop: CASSYRDRGYYEQYF. The CDR3 nucleotides read TGTGCCAGCAGCTACCGGGACAGGGGTTACTACGAGCAGTACTTC.

The J gene is TRBJ2-7, the V gene TRBV29-1, with D possibly being TRBD2 (5 bases). Trimming took 4 bases from V and 6 from J, leaving 19 bases between them. Germline V gene lookup returns CDR1 SQVTM and CDR2 ANQGSEA. The CDR3 is made up of 14 amino acids. The CDR3 reads CSVVSGRSGAEQYF. The CDR3 region has the DNA TGCAGCGTTGTGTCTGGGAGATCCGGCGCCGAGCAGTACTTC.

The chain carries TRBV7-9 and TRBJ2-1, with 12 bases identical to TRBD2. The CDR3 loop spans 14 amino acids. Germline V gene data show CDR1 as SEHNR and CDR2 as FQNEAQ (reference sequence). V shed 5 bases and J 7 bases; nucleotides not matched to a gene: 3. Written as DNA, the CDR3 is TGTGCCAGCAGCCGGACTAGCGGGATGAATGAGCAGTTCTTC. Its protein product is CASSRTSGMNEQFF. The whole variable domain, filled in from reference TRBV7-9 and TRBJ2-1, reads DTGVSQNPRHKITKRGQNVTFRCDPISEHNRLYWYRQTLGQGPEFLTYFQNEAQLEKSRLLSDRFSAERPKGSFSTLEIQRTEQGDSAMYLCASSRTSGMNEQFFGPGTRLTVL.

The rearrangement links TRBV11-2 to TRBJ1-5; D possibly corresponds to TRBD1 (5 bases). Germline V gene lookup returns CDR1 SGHAT and CDR2 FQNNGV. Trimming took off 2 bases at V and 7 bases at J, with 9 bases between the two ends. This CDR3 contains 13 residues. The CDR3 coding sequence is TGTGCCAGCAGCTTAAGGGGTGACCAGCCCCAGCATTTT. Translation: CASSLRGDQPQHF.

The CDR3 loop reads CASSSPGQSNTGELFF. The CDR3 nucleotides read TGTGCCAGCAGCTCACCGGGACAGTCGAACACCGGGGAGCTGTTTTTT. The chain carries TRBV7-8 and TRBJ2-2; 7 positions agree with TRBD1. The length of the CDR3 is 16 residues. The V gene end was trimmed by 4 bases and the J gene end by 0 bases; junction bases not matched to a gene: 5. In germline, CDR1 is SGHVS, CDR2 FQNEAQ.

The CDR3 here is CASSLGGLSGYTF. CDR3 DNA: TGTGCCAGCAGCCTGGGGGGGCTTAGTGGCTACACCTTC. The chain combines TRBV5-6 with TRBJ1-2, with D possibly matching TRBD1 (6 bases). The germline gives CDR1 SGHDT, CDR2 YYEEEE. The CDR3 covers 13 residues. Trimming removed 4 bases from V and 7 bases from J, with 14 bases in between.

There are a few counts of this clone. The chain has TRBV23-1 and TRBJ2-7, with 7 bases lining up with TRBD1. TRBV23-1 belongs to the ORF category, with a function that is uncertain. Unmatched junction bases numbered 14, after V lost 4 bases and J lost 5 bases. The CDR3 length is 16 residues. This chain's CDR3 is CASSRNRDRSLHEQYF. Here the CDR3 DNA reads TGCGCCAGCAGTCGTAACCGGGACAGATCCCTCCACGAGCAGTACTTC.

The chain recombines TRBV11-2 with TRBJ2-5, with a tentative D call TRBD1 (5 bases). This CDR3 region has 16 residues. The ends were cut back, 7 bases at V and 0 bases at J, with 18 bases in the middle. Germline CDR1 and CDR2: SGHAT and FQNNGV. The CDR3 region is CASTPGWGLYQETQYF. The CDR3 nucleotides read TGTGCCAGCACCCCAGGGTGGGGCCTTTACCAAGAGACCCAGTACTTC.

The CDR3 bases are TGTGCCAGCAGCTTGGGGCTAGCGGTAGCTGTTGGGCAGTTCTTC. This gives the protein CASSLGLAVAVGQFF. The genes are TRBV5-5 and TRBJ2-1; TRBD2 agrees at 7 bases. The CDR3 runs to 15 residues. The junction had 12 bases not matched to a gene; V was cut back by 0 bases and J by 12 bases. Germline values: CDR1 SGHKS, CDR2 YYEKEE (reference sequence).

This clone turned up a few times. In DNA, the CDR3 is TGTGCCAGCAGCTTGGGCAGGGTCGACACCGGGGAGCTGTTTTTT. Protein product: CASSLGRVDTGELFF. V is TRBV13 and J is TRBJ2-2; D is possibly TRBD1 (5 bases). V gave up 3 bases and J gave up 3 bases, with 11 bases separating them. CDR3 length: 15 residues. CDR1 and CDR2 from the germline V gene are PRHDT and FYEKMQ (reference sequence).

The V call is TRBV11-2, the J call TRBJ2-7, with 12 bases that match TRBD2. V lost 4 bases and J lost 3; bases outside the gene matches: 4. CDR3 size: 15 residues. Germline CDR1 SGHAT, CDR2 FQNNGV. This chain's CDR3 is CASSSRLAGVYEQYF. The CDR3 bases are TGTGCCAGCAGCTCCCGACTAGCGGGGGTCTACGAGCAGTACTTC.

The chain joins TRBV2 to TRBJ2-2; D possibly corresponds to TRBD2 (6 bases). Germline lookup yields CDR1 SNHLY and CDR2 FYNNEI. The CDR3 length is 14 residues. The ends were cut back, 4 bases at V and 4 bases at J, with 10 bases in the middle. The CDR3 region is CASSGRGGTGELFF. CDR3 sequence (DNA): TGTGCCAGCAGTGGGCGGGGAGGCACCGGGGAGCTGTTTTTT.

V and J are TRBV9 and TRBJ2-7, with D uncertain. V was trimmed by 0 bases and J by 3 bases, leaving 7 bases between them. The CDR3 has 13 amino acids. Germline values: CDR1 SGDLS, CDR2 YYNGEE. The CDR3 here is CASSVAPGYEQYF. DNA for the CDR3: TGTGCCAGCAGCGTAGCCCCGGGCTACGAGCAGTACTTC.

This clone has a single count. The chain uses TRBV5-1 and TRBJ2-3; D perhaps matches TRBD1 (7 bases). Deletions cut 0 bases from V and 14 bases from J, with 16 bases between. CDR1 SGHRS and CDR2 YFSETQ come from the germline V gene. CDR3 size: 13 residues. The CDR3, as DNA: TGCGCCAGCAGCTTGGTTGGAGGGGGCCCAAGGTATTTT. Translated, it gives CASSLVGGGPRYF.